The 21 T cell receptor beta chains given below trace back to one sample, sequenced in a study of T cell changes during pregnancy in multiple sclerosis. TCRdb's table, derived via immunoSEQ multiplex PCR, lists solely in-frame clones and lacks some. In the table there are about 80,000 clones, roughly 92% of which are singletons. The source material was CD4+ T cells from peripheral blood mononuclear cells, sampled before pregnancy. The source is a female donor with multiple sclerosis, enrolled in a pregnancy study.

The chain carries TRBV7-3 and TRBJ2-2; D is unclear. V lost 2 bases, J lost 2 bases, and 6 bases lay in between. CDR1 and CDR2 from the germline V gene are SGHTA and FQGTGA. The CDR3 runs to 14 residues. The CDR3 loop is CASSLGRNTGELFF. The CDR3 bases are TGTGCCAGCAGCTTAGGCAGAAACACCGGGGAGCTGTTTTTT.

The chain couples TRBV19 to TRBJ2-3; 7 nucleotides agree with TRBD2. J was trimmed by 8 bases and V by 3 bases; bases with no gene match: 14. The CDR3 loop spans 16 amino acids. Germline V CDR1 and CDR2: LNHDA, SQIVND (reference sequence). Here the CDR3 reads CASSITGLMSGATQYF. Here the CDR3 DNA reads TGTGCCAGTAGTATCACGGGACTGATGAGCGGGGCTACGCAGTATTTT. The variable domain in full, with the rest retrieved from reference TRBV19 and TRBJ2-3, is DGGITQSPKYLFRKEGQNVTLSCEQNLNHDAMYWYRQDPGQGLRLIYYSQIVNDFQKGDIAEGYSVSREKKESFPLTVTSAQKNPTAFYLCASSITGLMSGATQYFGPGTRLTVL.

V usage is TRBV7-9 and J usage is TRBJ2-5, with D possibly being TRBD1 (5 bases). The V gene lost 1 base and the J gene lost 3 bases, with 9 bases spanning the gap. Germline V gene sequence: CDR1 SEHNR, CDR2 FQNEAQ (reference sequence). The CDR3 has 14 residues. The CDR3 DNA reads TGTGCCAGCAGCTTAGTAGGGGCAGAAGAGACCCAGTACTTC. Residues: CASSLVGAEETQYF.

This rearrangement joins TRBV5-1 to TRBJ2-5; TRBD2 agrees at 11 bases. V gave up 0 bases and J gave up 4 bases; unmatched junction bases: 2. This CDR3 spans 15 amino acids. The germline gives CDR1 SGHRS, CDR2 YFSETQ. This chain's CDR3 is CASSLGLAGGETQYF. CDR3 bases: TGCGCCAGCAGCTTGGGGCTAGCGGGGGGAGAGACCCAGTACTTC.

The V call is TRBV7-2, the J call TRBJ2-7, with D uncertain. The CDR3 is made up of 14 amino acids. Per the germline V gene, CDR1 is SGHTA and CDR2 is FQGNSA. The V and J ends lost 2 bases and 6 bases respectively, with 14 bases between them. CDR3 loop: CASSLFQEPVEQYF. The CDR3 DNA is TGTGCCAGCAGCTTATTTCAGGAACCTGTCGAGCAGTACTTC.

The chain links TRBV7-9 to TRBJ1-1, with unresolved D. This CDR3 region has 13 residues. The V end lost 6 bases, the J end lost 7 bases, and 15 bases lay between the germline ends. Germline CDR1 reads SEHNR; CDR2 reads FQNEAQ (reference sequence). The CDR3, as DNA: TGTGCCAGCAGAAAGTCCGCGGCGGGTGAAGCTTTCTTT. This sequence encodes CASRKSAAGEAFF.

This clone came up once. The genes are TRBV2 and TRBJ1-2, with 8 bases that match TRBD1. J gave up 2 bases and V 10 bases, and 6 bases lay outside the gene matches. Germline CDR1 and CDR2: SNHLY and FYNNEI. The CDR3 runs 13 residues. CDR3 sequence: CAKTGALNYGYTF. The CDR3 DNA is TGTGCCAAGACAGGGGCCTTAAACTATGGCTACACCTTC.

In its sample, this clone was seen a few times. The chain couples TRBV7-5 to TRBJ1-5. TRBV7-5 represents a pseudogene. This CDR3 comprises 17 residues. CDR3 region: CVRSLERGQHSNQPQHF. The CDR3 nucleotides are TGTGTCAGAAGCTTAGAGCGGGGCCAGCATAGCAATCAGCCCCAGCATTTT.

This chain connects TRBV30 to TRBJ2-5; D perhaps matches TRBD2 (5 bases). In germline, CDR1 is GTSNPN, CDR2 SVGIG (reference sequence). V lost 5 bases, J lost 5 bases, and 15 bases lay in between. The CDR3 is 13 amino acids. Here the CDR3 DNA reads TGTGCCTGGGCTCGGACTTTTGAGGAGACCCAGTACTTC. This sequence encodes CAWARTFEETQYF.

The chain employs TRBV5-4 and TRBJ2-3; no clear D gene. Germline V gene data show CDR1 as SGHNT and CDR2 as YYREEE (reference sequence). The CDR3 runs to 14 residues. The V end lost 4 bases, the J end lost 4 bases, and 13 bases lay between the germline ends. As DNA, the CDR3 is TGTGCCAGCAGCCTTGACACGGTTTCAGATACGCAGTATTTT. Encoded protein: CASSLDTVSDTQYF.

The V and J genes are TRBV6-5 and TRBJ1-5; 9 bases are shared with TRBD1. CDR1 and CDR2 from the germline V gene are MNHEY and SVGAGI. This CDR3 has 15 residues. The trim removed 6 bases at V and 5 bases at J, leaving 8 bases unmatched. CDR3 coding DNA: TGTGCCAGCAGAAAAGGGACAGGGTGGCATCAGCCCCAGCATTTT. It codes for CASRKGTGWHQPQHF.

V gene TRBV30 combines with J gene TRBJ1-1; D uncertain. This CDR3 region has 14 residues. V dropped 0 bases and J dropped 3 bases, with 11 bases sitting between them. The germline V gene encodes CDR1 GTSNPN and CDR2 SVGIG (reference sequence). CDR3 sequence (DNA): TGTGCCTGGAGTGTGTCCCTCGGGGACACTGAAGCTTTCTTT. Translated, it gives CAWSVSLGDTEAFF.

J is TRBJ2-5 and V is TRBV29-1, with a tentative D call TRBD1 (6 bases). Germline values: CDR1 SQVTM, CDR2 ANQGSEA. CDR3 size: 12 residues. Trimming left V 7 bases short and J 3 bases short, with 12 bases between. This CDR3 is CSAYEGEETQYF. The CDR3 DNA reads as TGCAGCGCTTATGAGGGGGAAGAGACCCAGTACTTC.

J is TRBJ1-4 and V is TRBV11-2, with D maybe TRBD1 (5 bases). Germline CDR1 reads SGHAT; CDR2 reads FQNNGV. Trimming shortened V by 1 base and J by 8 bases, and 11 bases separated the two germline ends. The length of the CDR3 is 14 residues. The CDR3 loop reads CASSLGQTYEKLFF. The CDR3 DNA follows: TGTGCCAGCAGCTTAGGACAGACCTACGAAAAACTGTTTTTT. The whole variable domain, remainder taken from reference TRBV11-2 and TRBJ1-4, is EAGVAQSPRYKIIEKRQSVAFWCNPISGHATLYWYQQILGQGPKLLIQFQNNGVVDDSQLPKDRFSAERLKGVDSTLKIQPAKLEDSAVYLCASSLGQTYEKLFFGSGTQLSVL.

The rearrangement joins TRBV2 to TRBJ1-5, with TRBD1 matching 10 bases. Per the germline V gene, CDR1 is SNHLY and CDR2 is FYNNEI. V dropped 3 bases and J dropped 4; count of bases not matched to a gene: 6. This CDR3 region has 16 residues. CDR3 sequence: CASSERPGQGNQPQHF. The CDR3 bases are TGTGCCAGCAGTGAGAGACCGGGACAGGGGAATCAGCCCCAGCATTTT.

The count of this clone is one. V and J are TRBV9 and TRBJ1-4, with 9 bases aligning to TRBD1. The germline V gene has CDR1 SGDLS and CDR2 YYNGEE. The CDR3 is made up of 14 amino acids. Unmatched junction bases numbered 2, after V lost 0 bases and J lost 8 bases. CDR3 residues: CASSVDRGREKLFF. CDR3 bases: TGTGCCAGCAGCGTAGACAGGGGGCGCGAAAAACTGTTTTTT.

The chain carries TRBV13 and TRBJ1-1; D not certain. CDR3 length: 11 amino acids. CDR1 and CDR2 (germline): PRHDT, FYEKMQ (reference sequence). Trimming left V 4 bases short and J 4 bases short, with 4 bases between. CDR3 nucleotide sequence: TGTGCCAGCAGCTCTTTCACTGAAGCTTTCTTT. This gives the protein CASSSFTEAFF.

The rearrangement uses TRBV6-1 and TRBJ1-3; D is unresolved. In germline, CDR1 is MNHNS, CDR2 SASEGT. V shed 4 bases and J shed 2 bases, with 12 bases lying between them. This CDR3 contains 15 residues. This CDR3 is CASSVETLAGNTIYF. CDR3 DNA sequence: TGTGCCAGCAGTGTCGAGACACTCGCTGGAAACACCATATATTTT.

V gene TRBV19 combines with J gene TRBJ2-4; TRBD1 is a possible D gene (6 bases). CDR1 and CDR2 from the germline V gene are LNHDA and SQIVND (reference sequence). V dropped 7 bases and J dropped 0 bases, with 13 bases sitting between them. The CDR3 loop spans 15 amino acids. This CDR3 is CASKQGQGAKNIQYF. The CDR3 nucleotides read TGTGCCAGTAAGCAGGGGCAGGGAGCCAAAAACATTCAGTACTTC.

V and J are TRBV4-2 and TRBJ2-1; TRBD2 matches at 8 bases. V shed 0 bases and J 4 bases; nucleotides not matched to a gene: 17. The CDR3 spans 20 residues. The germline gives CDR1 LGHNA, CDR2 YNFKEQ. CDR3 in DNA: TGTGCCAGCAGCCAAGATTCGGCAGGAGGCCTAGCGGGTAATTACAATGAGCAGTTCTTC. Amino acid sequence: CASSQDSAGGLAGNYNEQFF.

The CDR3 reads CASGEVNTGELFF. The CDR3 nucleotides read TGTGCCAGCGGGGAGGTGAACACCGGGGAGCTGTTTTTT. The gene calls are TRBV6-5 and TRBJ2-2, with D possibly TRBD2 on 6 matching bases. This CDR3 region has 13 residues. Trimming took 8 bases from V and 1 from J, leaving 8 bases between them. In germline, CDR1 is MNHEY, CDR2 SVGAGI.